This T cell receptor beta chain was captured by sequencing in a study of beta chain features in type 1 diabetes. V lost 2 bases, J lost 7 bases, and 13 bases lay in between. CDR3 length: 14 amino acids. Germline V gives CDR1 SGHVS, CDR2 FNYEAQ. A sort by CD45RO/CCR7/CD25/CD127/CD95/CD27 yielded CD4+ naive, central memory, regulatory and stem cell-like memory cells. Investigators reverse transcribed all isolated RNA, so they sequenced expressed TCRB transcripts. Profiled with immunoSEQ multiplex PCR; TCRdb holds only in-frame clones, not every one. This sample has about 320,000 clones, with 14% found just once.

Sample: central memory CD4+ T cells from blood. The chain joins TRBV7-6 to TRBJ2-3; D might be TRBD1 or TRBD2, each matching 5 bases. This clonotype was sampled from a man aged 25-40 years in good health. The CDR3 coding sequence is TGTGCCAGCAGCTTAAGTGGGGGTAAGAATACGCAGTATTTT. Protein product: CASSLSGGKNTQYF.